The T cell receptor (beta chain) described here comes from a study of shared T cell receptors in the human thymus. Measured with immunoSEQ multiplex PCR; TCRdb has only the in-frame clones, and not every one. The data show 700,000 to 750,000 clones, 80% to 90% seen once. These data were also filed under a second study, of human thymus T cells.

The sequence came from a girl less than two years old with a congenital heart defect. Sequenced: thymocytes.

The CDR3 reads CASSYSAGSTDTQYF. The CDR3 DNA follows: TGTGCCAGCAGTTACTCGGCGGGTAGCACAGATACGCAGTATTTT. The rearrangement uses TRBV6-6 and TRBJ2-3; a possible D gene is TRBD2 (5 bases). V lost 0 bases, J lost 0 bases, and 7 bases lay in between. The CDR3 has 15 residues. The germline gives CDR1 MNHNY, CDR2 SVGAGI (reference sequence).